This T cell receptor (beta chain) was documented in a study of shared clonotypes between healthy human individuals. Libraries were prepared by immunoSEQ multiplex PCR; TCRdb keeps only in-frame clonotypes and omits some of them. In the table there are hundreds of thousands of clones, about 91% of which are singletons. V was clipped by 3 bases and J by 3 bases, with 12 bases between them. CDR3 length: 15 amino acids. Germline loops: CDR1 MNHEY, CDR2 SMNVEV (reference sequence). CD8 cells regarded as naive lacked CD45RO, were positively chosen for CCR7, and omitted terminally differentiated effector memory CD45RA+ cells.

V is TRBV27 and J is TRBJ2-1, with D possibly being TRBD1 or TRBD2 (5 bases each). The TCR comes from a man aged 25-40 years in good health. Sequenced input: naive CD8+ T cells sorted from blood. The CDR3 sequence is CASSLGPLDYNEQFF. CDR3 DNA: TGTGCCAGCAGTTTGGGACCGCTAGACTACAATGAGCAGTTCTTC.